These 8 T cell receptor beta chains were all obtained from the same sample, sequenced in a study of T cells after yellow fever vaccination. TCRdb itself ran the 5' RACE reads through MiXCR, one entry per CDR3 protein. The sample carries about 320,000 distinct CDR3 sequences, about 11% recorded once. Here the sequenced sample was CD4+ T cells sorted from PBMCs, taken 45 days after the yellow fever booster vaccination. The source of these receptors is a man aged 18 to 35 who received the YFV17D yellow fever vaccine.

This clonotype was seen a handful of times. The V gene is TRBV29-1, the J gene TRBJ1-4; D might be TRBD1 (6 bases). The V end was cut by 6 bases, the J end by 2 bases, with 13 bases between. The CDR3 is 14 residues long. CDR1 is SQVTM, CDR2 ANQGSEA, per germline. This CDR3 reads CSVYTGFTNEKLFF. CDR3 coding DNA: TGCAGCGTGTACACAGGGTTTACTAATGAAAAACTGTTTTTT.

The chain is built from TRBV12-3 or TRBV12-4 and TRBJ2-7, with 7 bases aligning to TRBD1. V was pared by 3 bases and J by 3 bases, with 5 bases of the junction left unmatched. The CDR3 contains 14 residues. For the CDR3, the DNA is TGTGCCAGCAGTTTTTGGGACAGAAGCTACGAGCAGTACTTC. Translating it yields CASSFWDRSYEQYF.

V usage is TRBV7-9 and J usage is TRBJ2-3; D is uncertain. CDR1 is SEHNR and CDR2 is FQNEAQ in the germline V gene (reference sequence). With 1 base removed from V and 0 bases from J, the gap between germline ends came to 5 bases. The CDR3 length is 14 residues. As DNA, the CDR3 is TGTGCCAGCAGCTTAGGCTATAGCACAGATACGCAGTATTTT. This sequence encodes CASSLGYSTDTQYF.

This clonotype appeared a few times. The chain employs TRBV7-2 and TRBJ2-3, with D uncertain. The CDR3 runs 14 residues. Looked up from germline, CDR1 is SGHTA and CDR2 is FQGNSA. Deletions cut 3 bases from V and 1 base from J, with 8 bases between. The CDR3 protein is CASSFVGRTDTQYF. The CDR3 DNA follows: TGTGCCAGCAGCTTCGTTGGCCGCACAGATACGCAGTATTTT.

The chain has TRBV28 and TRBJ2-7; D possibly corresponds to TRBD1 (6 bases). Per germline, CDR1 MDHEN and CDR2 SYDVKM. V lost 8 bases to trimming and J lost 2 bases, with 10 bases between them. CDR3 length: 12 residues. CDR3: CASLDRPYEQYF. The CDR3 DNA follows: TGTGCCAGCCTGGACAGACCCTACGAGCAGTACTTC.

This chain links TRBV5-4 with TRBJ2-2; D possibly matches TRBD1 or TRBD2 (5 bases each). Trimming cost V 0 bases and J 5 bases, with 11 bases left between them. The germline V gene encodes CDR1 SGHNT and CDR2 YYREEE (reference sequence). CDR3 length: 15 residues. The CDR3 region is CASSLGGRTTGELFF. CDR3 coding DNA: TGTGCCAGCAGCTTGGGGGGACGCACAACCGGGGAGCTGTTTTTT.

This clonotype was observed a few times. The genes are TRBV12-3 or TRBV12-4 and TRBJ2-4, with 9 bases that match TRBD1. There are 15 residues in the CDR3. With 4 bases clipped from V and 8 bases from J, the junction kept 9 bases outside the gene matches. CDR3 amino acids: CASSSKTGGLDIQYF. In DNA, the CDR3 is TGTGCCAGCAGTTCGAAGACAGGGGGGTTAGACATTCAGTACTTC.

The chain has TRBV5-4 and TRBJ2-3; the D gene is possibly TRBD2 (6 bases). V gave up 0 bases and J gave up 0 bases, with 11 bases separating them. The germline CDR1 and CDR2 sequences are SGHNT and YYREEE (reference sequence). The CDR3 is made up of 16 amino acids. The DNA of the CDR3 is TGTGCCAGCAGCTTGGGCGGGGCCTCTAGCACAGATACGCAGTATTTT. This encodes CASSLGGASSTDTQYF.